The 15 T cell receptor beta chains presented below share a single source sample, sequenced in a study of response to subunit inactivated influenza vaccine. One entry per CDR3 protein results from TCRdb running MiXCR on the RT-PCR reads. The sample records 700,000 to 900,000 distinct CDR3 sequences, around 20% being singletons. The sample was PBMCs from blood, taken around 5 days after vaccination. The receptors derive from a man in his fifties who received an inactivated influenza vaccine.

The chain uses TRBV7-9 and TRBJ2-7, with D tentatively TRBD1 (5 bases). Trimming removed 2 bases at V and 3 bases at J, with 11 bases between. Germline V gene sequence: CDR1 SEHNR, CDR2 FQNEAQ (reference sequence). The CDR3 sequence is 14 residues long. CDR3 sequence reads: CASSLQGSIYEQYF. The CDR3, as DNA: TGTGCCAGCAGCTTACAGGGAAGCATCTACGAGCAGTACTTC.

The chain has TRBV7-2 and TRBJ2-7, with D possibly TRBD1 on 5 matching bases. CDR1 and CDR2 (germline): SGHTA, FQGNSA. The CDR3 has 14 residues. The V and J ends lost 0 bases and 0 bases respectively, with 6 bases between them. CDR3 amino acids: CASSLADISYEQYF. In DNA, the CDR3 is TGTGCCAGCAGCTTAGCGGACATCTCCTACGAGCAGTACTTC. The full variable domain, with the rest looked up from reference TRBV7-2 and TRBJ2-7, is GAGVSQSPSNKVTEKGKDVELRCDPISGHTALYWYRQSLGQGLEFLIYFQGNSAPDKSGLPSDRFSAERTGGSVSTLTIQRTQQEDSAVYLCASSLADISYEQYFGPGTRLTVT.

This clonotype has only a few counts. This chain uses TRBV7-9 with TRBJ1-2, with D maybe TRBD1 (6 bases). Trimming shortened V by 5 bases and J by 1 base, and 11 bases separated the two germline ends. The CDR3 length is 14 residues. Per germline, CDR1 SEHNR and CDR2 FQNEAQ (reference sequence). CDR3 coding DNA: TGTGCCAGCAGCCCAAGGACAGATAACTATGGCTACACCTTC. Its translation is CASSPRTDNYGYTF.

This clonotype was picked up a small number of times. V usage is TRBV12-3 or TRBV12-4 and J usage is TRBJ1-5; no definite D call. V was shortened by 3 bases and J by 6 bases, with 9 bases between the two germline ends. The CDR3 is 13 amino acids. CDR3: CASSFSGSQPQHF. The CDR3 DNA follows: TGTGCCAGCAGTTTTTCGGGTTCTCAGCCCCAGCATTTT.

CDR3 amino acids: CASSPGPIRVAEEFF. CDR3 coding DNA: TGTGCCAGCAGCCCCGGCCCGATTAGAGTAGCGGAAGAGTTCTTC. This chain connects TRBV7-2 to TRBJ2-1, with D perhaps matching TRBD2 (6 bases). CDR1 SGHTA and CDR2 FQGNSA come from the germline V gene. CDR3 length: 15 residues. V lost 5 bases and J lost 14, with 25 bases in between.

This clonotype was observed at least ten times. In DNA form, the CDR3 reads TGCAGTGCTAGAGAGCGGGGGGGTCAGCCCCAGCATTTT. It translates to CSARERGGQPQHF. The chain links TRBV20-1 to TRBJ1-5; TRBD1 is a possible D gene (5 bases). The CDR3 covers 13 residues. Germline values: CDR1 DFQATT, CDR2 SNEGSKA (reference sequence). V gave up 0 bases and J gave up 6 bases, with 9 bases separating them.

This clonotype has only a few counts. This chain connects TRBV7-2 to TRBJ1-1; TRBD1 agrees at 9 bases. The V gene's germline CDR1 is SGHTA and CDR2 FQGNSA. J was trimmed by 1 base and V by 5 bases; bases with no gene match: 11. This CDR3 region has 17 residues. The CDR3 spells CASSPLFLGQGNTEAFF. Here the CDR3 DNA reads TGTGCCAGCAGCCCCCTTTTTCTGGGACAGGGGAACACTGAAGCTTTCTTT.

V is TRBV7-6 and J is TRBJ2-5; 7 bases line up with TRBD2. There are 13 residues in the CDR3. The V gene end was trimmed by 7 bases and the J gene end by 2 bases; junction bases not matched to a gene: 4. The V gene's germline CDR1 is SGHVS and CDR2 FNYEAQ. This CDR3 is CASTKLAQETQYF. In DNA form, the CDR3 reads TGTGCCAGCACGAAACTAGCGCAAGAGACCCAGTACTTC.

J is TRBJ2-7 and V is TRBV4-3, with a weak D call TRBD1 (6 bases). The CDR3 consists of 14 residues. Germline CDR1 reads LGHNA; CDR2 reads YSLEER. The V end was cut by 4 bases, the J end by 1 base, with 11 bases between. CDR3 sequence: CASSPLQGSYEQYF. CDR3 bases: TGCGCCAGCAGCCCCTTACAGGGTTCCTACGAGCAGTACTTC.

The chain uses TRBV7-3 and TRBJ2-3, with 7 positions matching TRBD2. The germline CDR1 and CDR2 sequences are SGHTA and FQGTGA. This CDR3 region has 15 residues. V shed 5 bases, J shed 2 bases, and the junction held 7 bases outside the gene matches. CDR3 bases: TGTGCCAGCAGCCAGGACGGGACTACCACAGATACGCAGTATTTT. This gives the protein CASSQDGTTTDTQYF.

The V gene is TRBV30, the J gene TRBJ2-3, with D hard to call. The CDR3 totals 13 residues. Germline CDR1 reads GTSNPN; CDR2 reads SVGIG (reference sequence). V gave up 5 bases and J gave up 7 bases, with 16 bases separating them. CDR3 in amino acids: CAWDGLLANTQYF. CDR3 coding DNA: TGTGCCTGGGATGGTCTATTGGCGAATACGCAGTATTTT.

This clonotype appeared a few times. The gene calls are TRBV6-6 and TRBJ1-1; D is uncertain. Germline V gene lookup returns CDR1 MNHNY and CDR2 SVGAGI (reference sequence). The CDR3 totals 12 residues. Trimming removed 4 bases at V and 12 bases at J, with 15 bases between. CDR3: CASSWERSGTFF. The DNA for the CDR3 is TGTGCCAGCAGTTGGGAGAGGTCGGGGACTTTCTTT.

The chain employs TRBV5-1 and TRBJ2-3; D is unresolved. Trimming stripped 0 bases from V and 0 bases from J, with 8 bases between. The CDR3 covers 15 residues. Germline V gene data show CDR1 as SGHRS and CDR2 as YFSETQ. The CDR3 DNA reads as TGCGCCAGCAGCTTGGGGCAGAAGAGCACAGATACGCAGTATTTT. It is translated as CASSLGQKSTDTQYF.

This clonotype came up a few times. The rearrangement joins TRBV7-9 to TRBJ1-4, with 8 bases identical to TRBD1. With V trimmed by 4 bases and J by 5 bases, 3 bases remained unmatched. The V gene's germline CDR1 is SEHNR and CDR2 FQNEAQ (reference sequence). CDR3 size: 14 residues. CDR3 in amino acids: CASSSRTGNEKLFF. DNA for the CDR3: TGTGCCAGCAGCTCCCGGACAGGGAATGAAAAACTGTTTTTT.

The J gene is TRBJ2-2, the V gene TRBV19; 8 bases map to TRBD2. V shed 8 bases, J shed 1 base, and the junction held 3 bases outside the gene matches. The CDR3 length is 14 residues. Germline V gives CDR1 LNHDA, CDR2 SQIVND (reference sequence). The CDR3 nucleotides are TGTGCCAGTGAGGGACTAGTGAACACCGGGGAGCTGTTTTTT. Translating gives CASEGLVNTGELFF.